The rows below give T cell receptor beta chains drawn from one sample of a study of blood T cell repertoires in COVID-19. The repertoire was sequenced with immunoSEQ multiplex PCR; TCRdb's copy has only in-frame clones and lacks some. The repertoire holds roughly 77,000 clones, with 70% to 90% as singletons. Material: peripheral blood. These receptors were collected from a woman of 80 years or more with active COVID-19. Both conserved end residues are part of each CDR3. A D gene is named only where the DNA matches it firmly. The size of a clone is reported for some rows only, either as once, few or many, or as a class for expanded clones.

clone size	J gene	V gene	D gene	CDR3 DNA	CDR3 protein
NA	TRBJ1-3	TRBV7-3	NA	TGTGCCAGCAGCTTGGGAGCATCTGGAAACACCATATATTTT	CASSLGASGNTIYF
NA	TRBJ1-2	TRBV27	NA	TGTGCCAGCACCGCGGACAGATATACTAACTATGGCTACACCTTC	CASTADRYTNYGYTF
NA	TRBJ2-1	TRBV12-2	NA	TGTGCAAGTCGCTTAGCGAATCTGGGGACAGGGGGGAGGGATGAGCAGTTCTTC	CASRLANLGTGGRDEQFF
once	TRBJ1-1	TRBV15	NA	TGTGCCACCAGCCCCGACGGGGTGAACACTGAAGCTTTCTTT	CATSPDGVNTEAFF
NA	TRBJ2-1	TRBV5-1	TRBD2	TGCGCCAGCAGGCTAGCGGGAGGTTTGGACAATGAGCAGTTCTTC	CASRLAGGLDNEQFF
NA	TRBJ2-1	TRBV4-3	NA	TGCGCCAGCAGCCAAGTACTAGAATTGGGTGAGCAGTTCTTC	CASSQVLELGEQFF
NA	TRBJ2-2	TRBV7-9	NA	TGTGCCAGCAGCTTCGGGGGAGGTTCCGGGGAGCTGTTTTTT	CASSFGGGSGELFF
NA	TRBJ2-1	TRBV4-1	NA	TGCGCCAGCAGCCAAGACTATGATAGCGCCCATACCTACAATGAGCAGTTCTTC	CASSQDYDSAHTYNEQFF
NA	TRBJ1-2	TRBV6-1	NA	TGTGCCAGCAGTGAACGGGGGGTGGAGGGCTACACCTTC	CASSERGVEGYTF
once	TRBJ2-2	TRBV11-2	TRBD2	TGTGCCAGCAGCCCTCCCGGACTAGTGGGCGGGGAGCTGTTTTTT	CASSPPGLVGGELFF
NA	TRBJ2-1	TRBV4-3	TRBD2	TGCGCCAGCAGCCAAGATGTAGCGGGACTAGCGGGAGGTGAAGCGGGGGGTGAGCAGTTCTTC	CASSQDVAGLAGGEAGGEQFF
NA	TRBJ1-2	TRBV12-3/TRBV12-4	NA	TGTGCCAGCAGCCCCACAGGGAACTATGGCTACACCTTC	CASSPTGNYGYTF
NA	TRBJ2-2	TRBV7-2	NA	TGTGCCAGCAGCTTCCTACGAGACACCGGGGAGCTGTTTTTT	CASSFLRDTGELFF
NA	TRBJ1-2	TRBV6-5	TRBD1	TGTGCCAGCAGTTACTCCGGGACAGGCAATAACTATGGCTACACCTTC	CASSYSGTGNNYGYTF
NA	TRBJ2-7	TRBV6-4	NA	TGTGCCAGCAGTTATAGCGGTACCTCCTACGAGCAGTACTTC	CASSYSGTSYEQYF
NA	TRBJ1-2	TRBV18	TRBD1	TGTGCCAGCTCACCATCAGGGGGCCTTGGCTACACCTTC	CASSPSGGLGYTF
once	TRBJ2-1	TRBV18	TRBD2	TGTGCCAGCTCACTTTCAGCGGGAGGGCCGGGGAATGAGCAGTTCTTC	CASSLSAGGPGNEQFF
few	TRBJ2-2	TRBV19	TRBD2	TGTGCCAGTATACTAGCGGGAGGGCCTGGTACCGGGGAGCTGTTTTTT	CASILAGGPGTGELFF
NA	TRBJ2-1	TRBV10-3	NA	TGTGCCATCAGTTATAGAATTTACGATGAGCAGTTCTTC	CAISYRIYDEQFF
NA	TRBJ1-1	TRBV29-1	NA	TGCAGCGTTGAAGGGGGGGACCCGAACACTGAAGCTTTCTTT	CSVEGGDPNTEAFF
NA	TRBJ2-3	TRBV7-6	NA	TGTGCCAGCAGCCGACAGACAGACAGGAGGGATACGCAGTATTTT	CASSRQTDRRDTQYF
NA	TRBJ1-2	TRBV7-8	TRBD1	TGTGCCAGCAGCACAACGGACAGGGGGAACTATGGCTACACCTTC	CASSTTDRGNYGYTF
many	TRBJ2-7	TRBV6-2/TRBV6-3	NA	TGTGCCAGCAGTTCCCGGGCGTCCCCGGAGGACGAGCAGTACTTC	CASSSRASPEDEQYF
NA	TRBJ2-1	TRBV2	TRBD2	TGTGCCAGCACTCTCCGGATTACCGGGACTAGCGGGATCGGGCAGTTCTTC	CASTLRITGTSGIGQFF
once	TRBJ2-2	TRBV18	TRBD2	TGTGCCAGCTCTCCGGGACTAGCAGACACCGGGGAGCTGTTTTTT	CASSPGLADTGELFF
once	TRBJ2-7	TRBV5-4	NA	TGTGCCAGCAGCTTTAAAAGGAGGCCCTACGAGCAGTACTTC	CASSFKRRPYEQYF
NA	TRBJ2-1	TRBV9	NA	TGTGCCAGCAGCGTAGGGGAGTACCACAATGAGCAGTTCTTC	CASSVGEYHNEQFF
NA	TRBJ2-7	TRBV9	NA	TGTGCCAGCAGCCCCCACAGGGTCTCCGGGGCCTACGAGCAGTACTTC	CASSPHRVSGAYEQYF
NA	TRBJ2-1	TRBV7-2	NA	TGTGCCAGCAGCCGGGGCCAGTTGGGGGGAAATGAGCAGTTCTTC	CASSRGQLGGNEQFF
NA	TRBJ2-5	TRBV6-9	TRBD1	TGTGCCAGCAGTTATACCGCGACAGGGGGCCGAGAGACCCAGTACTTC	CASSYTATGGRETQYF
NA	TRBJ1-4	TRBV21-1	NA	TGTGCCAGCAGCAAAGAGGGCAGGGGAAAAACTAATGAAAAACTGTTTTTT	CASSKEGRGKTNEKLFF
NA	TRBJ2-1	TRBV6-5	NA	TGTGCCAGCAGTTATGGGAGCAGGTACTTCGGCAATGAGCAGTTCTTC	CASSYGSRYFGNEQFF
NA	TRBJ2-5	TRBV28	NA	TGTGCCAGCACTACAGGGAAAGAGACCCAGTACTTC	CASTTGKETQYF
NA	TRBJ1-1	TRBV18	NA	TGTGCCAGCTCCCAATCAACAGGGCTAGTCACTGAAGCTTTCTTT	CASSQSTGLVTEAFF
NA	TRBJ1-1	TRBV20-1	NA	TGCAGTGCTAGTCCGGGTGGAAACACTGAAGCTTTCTTT	CSASPGGNTEAFF
NA	TRBJ1-2	TRBV5-1	NA	TGCGCCAGCAGCCCACTTGTCCCAGGTGACTATGGCTACACCTTC	CASSPLVPGDYGYTF
NA	TRBJ2-2	TRBV5-1	NA	TGCGCCAGCAGCTTGGGCCCTTTGGGCGACACCGGGGAGCTGTTTTTT	CASSLGPLGDTGELFF